This TCR beta chain comes out of a study of cytomegalovirus exposure and HLA in healthy donors. PCR primers comprised 60 Vbeta and 13 Jbeta primers. The assay was immunoSEQ multiplex PCR, and TCRdb's table has in-frame clones only and misses some. The table shows approximately 100,000 clones, with 75% to 85% occurring only once. This clone is a singleton in its sample. The material sequenced was PBMCs. This TCR came from a female donor in good health and CMV-seropositive.

The CDR3 spells CASSIRRLAGGHRYNEQFF. CDR3 bases: TGTGCCAGTAGTATCAGACGACTAGCGGGAGGCCACCGTTACAATGAGCAGTTCTTC. The chain uses TRBV19 and TRBJ2-1; 13 positions agree with TRBD2. This CDR3 is built from 19 residues. Germline CDR1 and CDR2: LNHDA and SQIVND (reference sequence). The V gene end was trimmed by 3 bases and the J gene end by 4 bases; junction bases not matched to a gene: 12.